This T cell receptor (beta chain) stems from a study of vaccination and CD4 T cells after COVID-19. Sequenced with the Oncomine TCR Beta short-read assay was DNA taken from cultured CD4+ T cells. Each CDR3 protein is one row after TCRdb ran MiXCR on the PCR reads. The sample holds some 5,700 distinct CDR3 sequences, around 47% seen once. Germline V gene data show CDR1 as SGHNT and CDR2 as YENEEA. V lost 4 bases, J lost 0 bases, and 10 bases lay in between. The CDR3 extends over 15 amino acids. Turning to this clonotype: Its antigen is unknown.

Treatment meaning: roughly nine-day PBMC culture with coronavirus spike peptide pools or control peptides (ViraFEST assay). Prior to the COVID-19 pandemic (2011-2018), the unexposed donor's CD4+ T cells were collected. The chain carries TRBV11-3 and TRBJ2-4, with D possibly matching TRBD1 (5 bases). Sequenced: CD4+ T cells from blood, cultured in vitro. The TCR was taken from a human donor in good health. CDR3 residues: CASSYRLLAKNIQYF. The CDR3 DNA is TGTGCCAGCAGCTACAGGTTACTAGCCAAAAACATTCAGTACTTC.